This is a list of T cell receptor beta chains from one sample in a study of shared clonotypes between healthy human individuals. Generated by immunoSEQ multiplex PCR, the TCRdb table keeps only in-frame clones and is missing some. The sample yields some 630,000 clones, 72% seen once. The source material was memory CD4+ T cells sorted from blood. Receptor source: a woman aged 25-40 years in good health. Both conserved end residues are part of each CDR3. The D gene is left open where the match is weak. Clone size is not always given. Where it is, it says once, few, many or a class for expanded clones.

>TRBD2|TRBV11-2|TRBJ2-7|.
CASSPRDRGGYEQYF
TGTGCCAGCAGCCCCCGGGACCGGGGAGGGTACGAGCAGTACTTC
>.|TRBV11-2|TRBJ2-5|many
CASSPGGGETQYF
TGTGCCAGCAGCCCGGGTGGAGGGGAGACCCAGTACTTC
>TRBD1|TRBV19|TRBJ1-5|.
CASNFVWTGPSNQPQHF
TGTGCCAGTAACTTTGTCTGGACAGGGCCTAGCAATCAGCCCCAGCATTTT
>.|TRBV21-1|TRBJ2-1|once
CASSKGEREGDNEQFF
TGTGCCAGCAGCAAAGGGGAGCGGGAGGGGGACAATGAGCAGTTCTTC
>.|TRBV7-2|TRBJ1-5|once
CASSLDNQPQHF
TGTGCCAGCAGCTTAGATAATCAGCCCCAGCATTTT
>.|TRBV6-5|TRBJ1-4|.
CASSYSGVSNEKLFF
TGTGCCAGCAGTTACTCTGGGGTCTCTAATGAAAAACTGTTTTTT
>TRBD2|TRBV27|TRBJ2-1|many
CASLPGGGNTNSSYNEQFF
TGTGCCAGCCTCCCCGGGGGGGGCAATACGAACTCCTCCTACAATGAGCAGTTCTTC
>TRBD2|TRBV7-7|TRBJ2-3|.
CASSSSGSDTQYF
TGTGCCAGCAGCTCTAGCGGCTCGGATACGCAGTATTTT
>.|TRBV19|TRBJ1-4|.
CASRAATNEKLFF
TGTGCCAGTAGAGCCGCAACTAATGAAAAACTGTTTTTT
>.|TRBV9|TRBJ2-7|.
CASSVQGGATYEQYF
TGTGCCAGCAGCGTTCAGGGTGGAGCTACCTACGAGCAGTACTTC
>.|TRBV19|TRBJ1-5|.
CASSEDSYQPQHF
TGTGCCAGTAGTGAAGACTCTTATCAGCCCCAGCATTTT
>.|TRBV11-2|TRBJ2-5|.
CASKGGLLSETQYF
TGTGCCAGCAAAGGGGGACTCCTATCAGAGACCCAGTACTTC
>TRBD2|TRBV5-1|TRBJ2-7|.
CASSLLAGGPISEQYF
TGCGCCAGCAGCCTACTAGCGGGAGGGCCTATCTCCGAGCAGTACTTC
>TRBD2|TRBV11-2|TRBJ2-3|.
CASSGLAGRGTQYF
TGTGCCAGCAGCGGACTAGCGGGGCGAGGTACGCAGTATTTT
>.|TRBV5-6|TRBJ1-1|.
CASNKGRLNTEAFF
TGTGCCAGCAACAAGGGACGGCTGAACACTGAAGCTTTCTTT
>TRBD1|TRBV2|TRBJ1-5|.
CASSVEGAGQPQHF
TGTGCCAGCAGTGTGGAGGGGGCCGGTCAGCCCCAGCATTTT
>TRBD1|TRBV29-1|TRBJ1-1|.
CSANRGSKNTEAFF
TGCAGCGCAAACAGGGGGAGTAAGAACACTGAAGCTTTCTTT
>.|TRBV5-1|TRBJ1-1|once
CASSLAVTANTEAFF
TGCGCCAGCAGCTTGGCTGTGACAGCGAACACTGAAGCTTTCTTT
>.|TRBV29-1|TRBJ1-1|.
CSVDKTAGTEAFF
TGCAGCGTCGATAAAACAGCGGGCACTGAAGCTTTCTTT
>.|TRBV11-2|TRBJ2-3|once
CASSLGWATSTDTQYF
TGTGCCAGCAGCTTAGGGTGGGCGACTAGCACAGATACGCAGTATTTT
>.|TRBV18|TRBJ2-5|.
CASSPFEDSREGGTQYF
TGTGCCAGCTCACCATTTGAGGACAGTCGGGAAGGCGGGACCCAGTACTTC
>.|TRBV21-1|TRBJ2-2|once
CARQGITGELFF
TGCGCTAGACAGGGGATTACCGGGGAGCTGTTTTTT
>.|TRBV4-1|TRBJ2-1|.
CASSHPSWSSYNEQFF
TGCGCCAGCAGCCATCCTTCTTGGAGCTCCTACAATGAGCAGTTCTTC
>TRBD1|TRBV7-3|TRBJ1-2|.
CASSPGTALSYTF
TGTGCCAGCAGCCCCGGGACAGCCCTGAGCTACACCTTC
>.|TRBV29-1|TRBJ2-3|.
CSVGRGRPSTDTQYF
TGCAGCGTTGGGCGGGGCAGACCTAGCACAGATACGCAGTATTTT
>.|TRBV11-2|TRBJ2-7|few
CASSSPSRGNYGGPYEQYF
TGTGCCAGCAGCTCACCATCCAGGGGTAACTACGGTGGGCCCTACGAGCAGTACTTC
>TRBD1|TRBV5-1|TRBJ1-3|many
CASSLEGAGGNTIYF
TGCGCCAGCAGCTTGGAGGGGGCTGGGGGAAACACCATATATTTT
>.|TRBV27|TRBJ2-3|.
CASGQGERNTQYF
TGTGCCAGCGGACAAGGGGAGAGAAATACGCAGTATTTT
>TRBD1|TRBV15|TRBJ2-4|.
CATSIGYRGPGWF
TGTGCCACCAGCATTGGGTACAGGGGGCCGGGGTGGTTC
>.|TRBV10-3|TRBJ2-7|.
CAISENGQGLEQYF
TGTGCCATCAGTGAGAATGGGCAGGGTCTCGAGCAGTACTTC
>.|TRBV27|TRBJ2-3|few
CASSLSWSIDTQYF
TGTGCCAGCAGTTTATCCTGGTCAATTGATACGCAGTATTTT
>TRBD1|TRBV6-5|TRBJ2-5|.
CASSLRTGRQETQYF
TGTGCCAGCAGTTTACGGACAGGGCGCCAAGAGACCCAGTACTTC
>.|TRBV23-1|TRBJ1-5|once
CASSQCKGYGEVQPQHF
TGCGCCAGCAGTCAATGTAAAGGCTACGGGGAGGTTCAGCCCCAGCATTTT
>TRBD2|TRBV19|TRBJ2-1|.
CASSPPTSGRRNEQFF
TGTGCCAGTAGTCCTCCCACTAGCGGGAGACGAAATGAGCAGTTCTTC
>.|TRBV27|TRBJ1-5|.
CASGWAPQPQHF
TGTGCCAGCGGTTGGGCCCCCCAGCCCCAGCATTTT
>.|TRBV29-1|TRBJ1-2|.
CSVGGAGNYGYTF
TGCAGCGTTGGAGGTGCAGGAAACTATGGCTACACCTTC
>TRBD1|TRBV10-3|TRBJ2-1|.
CAISGDRVPNEQFF
TGTGCCATCAGTGGAGACAGGGTCCCCAATGAGCAGTTCTTC
>.|TRBV30|TRBJ1-3|.
CAWSDIGSGNTIYF
TGTGCCTGGAGTGACATAGGCTCTGGAAACACCATATATTTT
>.|TRBV28|TRBJ1-5|.
CASSPLRGVSSNQPQHF
TGTGCCAGCAGTCCGCTGAGAGGGGTGAGTAGCAATCAGCCCCAGCATTTT
>TRBD1|TRBV6-5|TRBJ2-3|.
CASRKPGQGTDTQYF
TGTGCCAGCAGGAAACCGGGACAGGGAACAGATACGCAGTATTTT
>TRBD2|TRBV5-4|TRBJ2-7|.
CASSFRAGGPDEQYF
TGTGCCAGCAGCTTCAGAGCGGGAGGGCCCGACGAGCAGTACTTC
>.|TRBV5-1|TRBJ2-7|.
CASSLTTNEQYF
TGCGCCAGCAGCTTGACGACGAACGAGCAGTACTTC
>.|TRBV4-1|TRBJ1-5|.
CASSQDEGVGYQPQHF
TGCGCCAGCAGCCAAGACGAGGGTGTTGGCTATCAGCCCCAGCATTTT
>.|TRBV5-6|TRBJ1-5|.
CASSLSGRSNQPQHF
TGTGCCAGCAGCTTGTCGGGCAGGAGCAATCAGCCCCAGCATTTT
>.|TRBV29-1|TRBJ1-2|.
CSVDGVAGANGYTF
TGCAGCGTTGATGGGGTGGCAGGGGCCAATGGCTACACCTTC
>.|TRBV6-1|TRBJ2-5|.
CASSPSLNLETQYF
TGTGCCAGCAGTCCCAGTCTCAATCTGGAGACCCAGTACTTC
>TRBD1|TRBV15|TRBJ2-7|.
CATSPTGQGFYEQYF
TGTGCCACCAGCCCCACTGGACAGGGTTTTTACGAGCAGTACTTC
>.|TRBV4-1|TRBJ1-1|.
CASSLSSLRHTEAFF
TGCGCCAGCAGCCTTTCGAGCCTCCGGCACACTGAAGCTTTCTTT
>.|TRBV2|TRBJ1-1|.
CASSPVRVNTEAFF
TGTGCCAGCAGCCCGGTGCGAGTGAACACTGAAGCTTTCTTT
>.|TRBV7-8|TRBJ1-5|once
CASSSVESSNQPQHF
TGTGCCAGCAGCTCAGTGGAGAGTAGCAATCAGCCCCAGCATTTT
>TRBD2|TRBV28|TRBJ2-3|.
CASSNPGLAGGTQYF
TGTGCCAGCAGCAACCCCGGACTAGCGGGGGGTACGCAGTATTTT
>TRBD2|TRBV6-1|TRBJ2-7|few
CASSEQPSGSYEQYF
TGTGCCAGCAGCGAACAGCCTAGCGGGAGTTACGAGCAGTACTTC
>.|TRBV5-5|TRBJ2-2|.
CASSYGQIVGPGELFF
TGTGCCAGCAGCTACGGACAGATCGTGGGACCCGGGGAGCTGTTTTTT
>.|TRBV6-4|TRBJ2-1|once
CASAPLAGEQFF
TGTGCCAGCGCGCCCCTAGCAGGCGAGCAGTTCTTC
>.|TRBV29-1|TRBJ2-5|.
CSVLQDQETQYF
TGCAGCGTTCTCCAAGATCAAGAGACCCAGTACTTC
>.|TRBV21-1|TRBJ2-7|.
CASGGTSGDYEQYF
TGTGCCAGCGGAGGGACTAGCGGGGACTACGAGCAGTACTTC
>TRBD1|TRBV7-9|TRBJ1-2|.
CASSLDRKGYTF
TGTGCCAGCAGCTTGGACAGGAAGGGCTACACCTTC